This entry is about one T cell receptor beta chain. Its antigen is currently not known. No much larger clone is present one base from it, and per-base qualities are unavailable. Systemically healthy Caucasian individuals from Russia, 35 to 50 in total and aged 6 to 90 years, were included as donors. Around 10 milliliters of peripheral blood were drawn from each donor into EDTA-treated Vacutainer tubes. Ficoll-Paque density-gradient centrifugation was used to isolate PBMCs, with at least 6.5 million per sample. Total RNA was extracted from PBMCs with Trizol reagent, with at least 6 micrograms obtained per sample. Naive CD45RAhigh/CD27high T cell percentages were measured by flow cytometry on a PBMC aliquot from every donor. Preparation of the library involved 5' RACE. The sequencer listed for this sample is Illumina HiSeq 2500. The second PCR ran for about 6 to 11 cycles and used a J-beta primer mix along with a sample-barcoded 5' primer. A template-switch 5' adaptor carrying 12 random nucleotides introduced a unique molecular identifier onto each TCR beta cDNA molecule. At least 2.5 million CDR3-containing paired-end reads were obtained from each sample. First-strand cDNA was synthesized from all RNA with the Mint cDNA synthesis kit, primed by a TRBC-specific oligonucleotide. Following uracil-DNA glycosylase treatment, all cDNA underwent a first 18-cycle PCR with the universal primers M1SS and BC2_uni_R. Regarding the original processing steps: For normalization, 1 million high-quality reads, each with a distinct molecular identifier, were randomly selected from each sample. Reads with shared molecular identifiers were discarded instead of being binned into consensus sequences. MiTCR, with a Q25 quality threshold and the strictest error-elimination algorithm, was used for CDR3 identification, clonotype clustering and error correction. A nonparametric unseen species model using Euler transformation provided a lower-bound estimate of total TCR beta diversity. TCRdb handled the public reads itself, with Q25 trimming in fastp and clone calling in MiXCR, and kept productive beta chains. One record per CDR3 amino acid sequence lists the most common genes and DNA. TCRdb's processing, not the study's, gives the V and J calls here. The sample table holds 1.5 million to 2 million distinct CDR3 sequences, of which about 50% were seen once. Together, the top ten hold roughly 2.1% of the sample.

The data originate from a study of blood T cells in healthy people across ages (dated by TCRdb to between 2014 and 2017). As for the study more broadly: In model experiments, roughly one uniquely barcoded TCR beta cDNA molecule per two T cells was captured by template switching. To avoid experimental bias, donors of different ages were spread randomly across the sequencing lanes. For two donors (one aged 18 to 30 and one aged 80 or older), the study analyzed two additional independent replicas of 1 million unique cDNA reads from the same blood draw. The study measured age-related changes in TCR beta repertoire diversity using deep sequencing normalized with unique cDNA molecular identifiers. The donors were split into four age groups: young (average around 15 years), middle-aged (39), aged (approximately 60) and long-lived (approximately 80).

CDR1 and CDR2 were assigned from the germline V gene as SGHTA and FQGNSA. From the cysteine through the phenylalanine, the CDR3 covers 15 amino acids. CDR3 DNA is the only sequence kept; it has 45 bases, read in frame from the first base. V is shortened by 2 bases, J by 3 bases, and the region joining them spans 14 bases. Overall study results and their limits: Because the CMV infection status of the donors was unknown, age-related changes in expanded clonotypes may potentially have been confounded. Estimates of total diversity from one million sequenced T cells were regarded as lower bounds and underestimates. A strong correlation was found between observed TCR beta diversity and the percentage of naive T cells measured by flow cytometry. Conclusive comparison of naive and antigen-experienced compartments was prevented by the profiling of bulk unsorted PBMCs. As age increased, observed TCR beta diversity per million T cells dropped in a roughly linear way, and a significant reduction was already evident by age 40. The long-lived group showed more naive CD4+ T cells, fewer expanded clones and increased TCR diversity than the aged group, suggesting age selection.

This TCR came from a woman aged 40 to 49 in good health. The sequence links TRBV7-2 to TRBJ2-7; the D gene is not confidently resolved. Input material: blood. The CDR3 corresponds to CASSLRTPGNYEQYF. The DNA sequence is given as TGTGCCAGCAGCTTACGTACGCCAGGCAACTACGAGCAGTACTTC.